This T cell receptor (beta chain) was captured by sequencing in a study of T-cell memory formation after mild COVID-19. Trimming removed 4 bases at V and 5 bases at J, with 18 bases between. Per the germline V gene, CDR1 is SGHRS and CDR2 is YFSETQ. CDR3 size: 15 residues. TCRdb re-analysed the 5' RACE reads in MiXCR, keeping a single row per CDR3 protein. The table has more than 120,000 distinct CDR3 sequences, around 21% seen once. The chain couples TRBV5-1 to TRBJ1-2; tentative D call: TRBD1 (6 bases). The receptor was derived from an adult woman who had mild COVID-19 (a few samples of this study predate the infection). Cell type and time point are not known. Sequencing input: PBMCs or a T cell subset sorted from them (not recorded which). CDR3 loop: CASSVSPTGAYGYTF. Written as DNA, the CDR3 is TGCGCCAGCAGCGTGTCACCCACGGGGGCGTATGGCTACACCTTC.